The rows below give T cell receptor beta chains drawn from one sample of a study of blood T cell repertoires in COVID-19. Data came from immunoSEQ multiplex PCR; TCRdb stores just in-frame clones and leaves some out. The top ten clones hold around 9.3% of a sample with fewer than 250,000 clones, about four fifths of them seen once. The sample was peripheral blood. These receptor sequences come from a woman aged 80 or over with acute or convalescent COVID-19. Both conserved end residues are part of each CDR3. The D gene is left open where the match is weak. Clone size appears in some rows only: once, few, many, or a class for an expanded clone.

size	V	D	J	DNA	CDR3
once	TRBV30	TRBD2	TRBJ2-5	TGTGCCTGTGGGGGAGGGGAGACCCAGTACTTC	CACGGGETQYF
.	TRBV6-2/TRBV6-3	.	TRBJ1-4	TGTGCCAGCAGTGAGGGTGCAACTAATGAAAAACTGTTTTTT	CASSEGATNEKLFF
.	TRBV7-8	TRBD2	TRBJ2-3	TGTGCCAGCAGCTTAGTACGGGGGGGATCCGATACGCAGTATTTT	CASSLVRGGSDTQYF
.	TRBV28	.	TRBJ2-7	TGTGCCAGCAGTTTGGGTCCGTACAGCGGAACGTACGAGCAGTACTTC	CASSLGPYSGTYEQYF
.	TRBV18	TRBD1	TRBJ1-1	TGTGCCAGCTCACCACTGCAGGGGGCAGGGACTGAAGCTTTCTTT	CASSPLQGAGTEAFF
.	TRBV28	TRBD1	TRBJ2-7	TGTGCCAGCAGTTGGCCCGGACAGGGGGCAATCGAGCAGTACTTC	CASSWPGQGAIEQYF
.	TRBV15	.	TRBJ2-3	TGTGCCACCAGCAGAGATTTGGGCTTAAGCACAGATACGCAGTATTTT	CATSRDLGLSTDTQYF
.	TRBV3-1/TRBV3-2	TRBD1	TRBJ1-2	TGTGCCAGCAGCCCCGGACAGGGTGGGTACTATGGCTACACCTTC	CASSPGQGGYYGYTF
.	TRBV7-2	.	TRBJ2-3	TGTGCCAGCTCTTTCGCGGGCCCTAAAGATACGCAGTATTTT	CASSFAGPKDTQYF
.	TRBV10-3	TRBD2	TRBJ2-2	TGTGCCATCAAAACTAGCGGGGGCGGCGGGGAGCTGTTTTTT	CAIKTSGGGGELFF
.	TRBV19	.	TRBJ2-5	TGTGCCAGTAGTCAAGGGGCTCAGGAGACCCAGTACTTC	CASSQGAQETQYF
.	TRBV25-1	.	TRBJ1-1	TGTGCCAGCAGTGAGGCGGGGCGGTATACAGCTTTCTTT	CASSEAGRYTAFF